Here is one T cell receptor beta chain with its context. The data are from a study of CD8 T cells in Susac syndrome. On the study more broadly: The sequenced Susac syndrome patients included five or six who had clinically active disease and under ten who were in remission.

RNA, at roughly 0.45 to 1 ug, was reverse transcribed with random hexamers. Each CDR3 protein gets one entry after TCRdb re-called the immunoSEQ multiplex PCR reads with MiXCR. Here the sample spans some 150,000 distinct CDR3 sequences, 90% to 96% being singletons. Trimming shortened V by 6 bases and J by 5 bases, and 11 bases separated the two germline ends. The CDR3 has 12 amino acids. The CD8+ and CD4+ T cells were negatively isolated, with the TEMRA cells enriched by FACS. The chain recombines TRBV12-3 or TRBV12-4 with TRBJ2-7; tentative D call: TRBD1 (6 bases). The clonotype comes from a human donor with Susac syndrome. The sequenced sample was CD4+ T cells from PBMCs. This chain's CDR3 is CASRGRGNEQYF. CDR3 nucleotide sequence: TGTGCCAGCAGAGGAAGGGGGAACGAGCAGTACTTC.